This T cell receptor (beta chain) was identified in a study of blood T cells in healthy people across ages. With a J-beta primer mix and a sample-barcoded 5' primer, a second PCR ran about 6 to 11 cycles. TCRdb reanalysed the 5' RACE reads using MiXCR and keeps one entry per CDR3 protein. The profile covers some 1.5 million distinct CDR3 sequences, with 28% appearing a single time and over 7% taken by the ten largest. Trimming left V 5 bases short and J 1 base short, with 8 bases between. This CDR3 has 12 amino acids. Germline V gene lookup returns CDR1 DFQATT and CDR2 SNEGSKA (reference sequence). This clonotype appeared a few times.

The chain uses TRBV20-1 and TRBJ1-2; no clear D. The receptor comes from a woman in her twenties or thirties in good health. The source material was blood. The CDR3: CSAAGYNYGYTF. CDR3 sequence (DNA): TGCAGTGCTGCAGGCTATAACTATGGCTACACCTTC.